These 30 T cell receptor beta chains came from one sample sequenced in a study of T cells in Graves' hyperthyroidism and ophthalmopathy. Template material for amplifying TCR beta CDR3 regions consisted of RNA transcripts. The study used the HTBI primer set for a first-round RT-PCR of the TCR CDR3. TCRdb independently ran MiXCR on the multiplex PCR reads; one entry per CDR3 protein. The sample yields 700,000 or so distinct CDR3 sequences, roughly 17% seen once. The sample was blood. Receptors were obtained from a man aged 18 to 30 with Graves' hyperthyroidism.

V gene TRBV28 combines with J gene TRBJ1-4; TRBD1 matches 8 bases. The CDR3 is made up of 14 amino acids. Germline values: CDR1 MDHEN, CDR2 SYDVKM. Trimming cost V 9 bases and J 6 bases; bases outside gene matches: 9. CDR3 amino acids: CASKKQGVYEKLFF. Here the CDR3 DNA reads TGTGCCAGTAAAAAACAGGGGGTATATGAAAAACTGTTTTTT.

This clonotype was seen many times. This rearrangement joins TRBV28 to TRBJ2-7; D not certain. Trimming cost V 2 bases and J 2 bases, with 10 bases left between them. CDR3 length: 14 amino acids. Germline V gene data show CDR1 as MDHEN and CDR2 as SYDVKM. The CDR3: CASSLGSGAYEQYF. The CDR3 region has the DNA TGTGCCAGCAGTTTAGGTTCAGGAGCCTACGAGCAGTACTTC.

This clonotype was picked up many times. The chain links TRBV18 to TRBJ2-2; the match to TRBD1 covers 9 bases. The V segment lost 4 bases and the J segment 3 bases; nucleotides outside the gene matches: 3. The CDR3 is 15 residues long. Germline values: CDR1 KGHSH, CDR2 LQKENI. In DNA, the CDR3 is TGTGCCAGCTCACGCGGGACAGGGCACACCGGGGAGCTGTTTTTT. It codes for CASSRGTGHTGELFF.

The rearrangement uses TRBV7-9 and TRBJ1-4, with D possibly being TRBD1 (6 bases). The CDR3 spans 16 residues. The V gene lost 4 bases and the J gene lost 3 bases, with 15 bases spanning the gap. From germline, CDR1 is SEHNR and CDR2 FQNEAQ (reference sequence). CDR3 sequence: CASSSLIRTANEKLFF. CDR3 coding DNA: TGTGCCAGCAGCTCTCTTATACGGACAGCTAATGAAAAACTGTTTTTT.

This chain connects TRBV29-1 to TRBJ2-1; D unclear. CDR1 is SQVTM, CDR2 ANQGSEA, per germline. The CDR3 spans 11 residues. V was trimmed by 3 bases and J by 4 bases, leaving 4 bases between them. CDR3 amino acids: CSVDGYNEQFF. The DNA for the CDR3 is TGCAGCGTTGACGGTTACAATGAGCAGTTCTTC.

This sequence joins TRBV19 and TRBJ2-3, with 10 positions matching TRBD1. Trimming removed 6 bases from V and 4 bases from J; junction bases left unmatched: 7. Germline CDR1 LNHDA, CDR2 SQIVND (reference sequence). The CDR3 extends over 15 amino acids. The CDR3 reads CASSPTGGEADTQYF. The CDR3, as DNA: TGTGCCAGTAGCCCGACAGGGGGCGAAGCAGATACGCAGTATTTT.

This sequence joins TRBV7-9 and TRBJ2-7; 7 bases are a match to TRBD2. The trim removed 1 base at V and 0 bases at J, leaving 6 bases unmatched. In germline, CDR1 is SEHNR, CDR2 FQNEAQ (reference sequence). This CDR3 spans 16 amino acids. The CDR3 is CASSLVGGERSYEQYF. Here the CDR3 DNA reads TGTGCCAGCAGCTTAGTGGGGGGGGAGCGCTCCTACGAGCAGTACTTC. Based on the CDR3 plus reference TRBV7-9 and TRBJ2-7, the full variable domain is DTGVSQNPRHKITKRGQNVTFRCDPISEHNRLYWYRQTLGQGPEFLTYFQNEAQLEKSRLLSDRFSAERPKGSFSTLEIQRTEQGDSAMYLCASSLVGGERSYEQYFGPGTRLTVT.

This clonotype appeared many times. The rearrangement uses TRBV12-3 or TRBV12-4 and TRBJ2-7; D gene uncertain. Trimming took 6 bases from V and 0 from J, leaving 15 bases between them. The CDR3 is 15 residues long. The CDR3 loop is CASSPTDPRSYEQYF. The CDR3 DNA reads as TGTGCCAGCAGCCCGACGGACCCGCGCTCCTACGAGCAGTACTTC.

The table lists this clonotype with many counts. This chain uses TRBV6-2 or TRBV6-3 with TRBJ1-5, with D tentatively TRBD1 (5 bases). V lost 0 bases and J lost 2, with 8 bases in between. The CDR3 extends over 15 amino acids. Germline V gives CDR1 MNHEY, CDR2 SVGEGT. CDR3 DNA sequence: TGTGCCAGCAGTTACTCCAGGGATGGCAATCAGCCCCAGCATTTT. This codes for CASSYSRDGNQPQHF.

The chain is built from TRBV6-1 and TRBJ2-5; the D gene is possibly TRBD1 (5 bases). The CDR3 runs 14 residues. Trimming left V 3 bases short and J 5 bases short, with 13 bases between. CDR1 MNHNS and CDR2 SASEGT come from the germline V gene. The CDR3: CASSDLRVVETQYF. CDR3 bases: TGTGCCAGCAGTGACCTCAGGGTTGTGGAGACCCAGTACTTC.

V gene TRBV24-1 combines with J gene TRBJ2-1; 15 bases are shared with TRBD2. The ends lost 4 bases at V and 2 bases at J; junction bases unmatched: 5. Germline CDR1 KGHDR, CDR2 SFDVKD. The CDR3 is 18 residues long. The DNA for the CDR3 is TGTGCCACCAGTGAACCGGGACTAGCGGGAGGAGCCTACAATGAGCAGTTCTTC. This encodes CATSEPGLAGGAYNEQFF.

The chain combines TRBV19 with TRBJ2-7, with D possibly matching TRBD1 (5 bases). Trimming pared 3 bases from V and 5 bases from J, leaving 11 bases between. CDR3 size: 13 residues. CDR1 and CDR2 from the germline V gene are LNHDA and SQIVND (reference sequence). This chain's CDR3 is CASSMSGIHEQYF. For the CDR3, the DNA is TGTGCCAGTAGTATGTCAGGGATCCACGAGCAGTACTTC.

This clonotype was counted between two and nine times. The chain combines TRBV20-1 with TRBJ2-5; D is ambiguous. V gave up 1 base and J gave up 5 bases, with 11 bases separating them. This CDR3 region has 13 residues. Germline V lookup: CDR1 DFQATT, CDR2 SNEGSKA (reference sequence). CDR3 bases: TGCAGTGCTAGAGGAGGACGCGCGGAGACCCAGTACTTC. Encoded protein: CSARGGRAETQYF.

This clonotype was seen a few times. A much more abundant neighbour one base away suggests this may be a read error. This chain joins TRBV20-1 and TRBJ2-7; D is perhaps TRBD1 or TRBD2 (5 bases each). CDR1 and CDR2 from the germline V gene are DFQATT and SNEGSKA (reference sequence). V lost 4 bases to trimming and J lost 0 bases, with 16 bases between them. The CDR3 spans 15 residues. DNA of the CDR3: TGCAGTGCTATCCCTCCCGGGGCAGTCTCCTACGAGCAGTACTTC. Protein product: CSAIPPGAVSYEQYF.

The genes are TRBV29-1 and TRBJ2-5; D tentatively fits TRBD1 or TRBD2 (5 bases each). Trimming stripped 2 bases from V and 0 bases from J, with 13 bases between. The CDR3 is 15 residues long. Germline loops: CDR1 SQVTM, CDR2 ANQGSEA. CDR3 region: CSVEYRGVDQETQYF. CDR3 DNA sequence: TGCAGCGTTGAATATCGAGGGGTCGACCAAGAGACCCAGTACTTC.

V usage is TRBV27 and J usage is TRBJ1-1; D is unresolved. Between the trimmed V and J ends, which lost 6 bases and 1 base, there was a span of 12 bases. The CDR3 runs to 14 residues. CDR1 and CDR2 (germline): MNHEY, SMNVEV (reference sequence). The chain's CDR3 is CASRTLQWNTEAFF. CDR3 sequence (DNA): TGTGCCAGCAGAACCCTTCAGTGGAACACTGAAGCTTTCTTT.

The chain carries TRBV2 and TRBJ2-3; D is ambiguous. Germline CDR1 and CDR2: SNHLY and FYNNEI. The CDR3 is 11 residues long. The germline V and J ends were trimmed by 5 bases and 8 bases, with 8 bases remaining between them. The CDR3 DNA reads as TGTGCCAGCAGTCGGCTTAGTACGCAGTATTTT. It specifies CASSRLSTQYF.

The V call is TRBV20-1, the J call TRBJ2-7; TRBD2 matches at 9 bases. The germline V gene has CDR1 DFQATT and CDR2 SNEGSKA (reference sequence). V lost 2 bases, J lost 0 bases, and 5 bases stayed unmatched. The CDR3 loop spans 15 amino acids. CDR3 amino acids: CSARPGLAYSYEQYF. The CDR3 DNA reads TGCAGTGCTAGACCCGGACTAGCGTACTCCTACGAGCAGTACTTC.

Many counts were recorded for this clonotype. The chain couples TRBV11-3 to TRBJ2-7; TRBD1 agrees at 7 bases. Germline V gene data show CDR1 as SGHNT and CDR2 as YENEEA. V was pared by 5 bases and J by 6 bases, with 10 bases of the junction left unmatched. The CDR3 covers 14 residues. Here the CDR3 reads CASSPMTGRGEQYF. In DNA, the CDR3 is TGTGCCAGCAGCCCCATGACAGGGAGAGGCGAGCAGTACTTC. Full variable domain (outside the CDR3, taken from reference TRBV11-3 and TRBJ2-7): EAGVVQSPRYKIIEKKQPVAFWCNPISGHNTLYWYLQNLGQGPELLIRYENEEAVDDSQLPKDRFSAERLKGVDSTLKIQPAELGDSAVYLCASSPMTGRGEQYFGPGTRLTVT.

CDR3 residues: CASSSQGSMTQPQHF. The CDR3 region has the DNA TGTGCCAGCAGCTCACAGGGGTCGATGACGCAGCCCCAGCATTTT. The chain combines TRBV28 with TRBJ1-5; 7 bases are shared with TRBD1. This CDR3 is built from 15 residues. Trimming at V came to 6 bases and at J to 7 bases, leaving 12 bases not matched to a gene. The germline gives CDR1 MDHEN, CDR2 SYDVKM.

The chain recombines TRBV19 with TRBJ2-7; D may be TRBD1 (6 bases). Germline V CDR1 and CDR2: LNHDA, SQIVND (reference sequence). The V end was cut by 7 bases, the J end by 2 bases, with 15 bases between. This CDR3 contains 14 residues. CDR3: CASTLRWGPYEQYF. CDR3 DNA sequence: TGTGCCAGTACCTTACGGTGGGGGCCCTACGAGCAGTACTTC.

Many counts were recorded for this clonotype. The V call is TRBV7-3, the J call TRBJ1-1; D unclear. CDR1 is SGHTA, CDR2 FQGTGA, per germline. There are 15 residues in the CDR3. Trimming shortened V by 0 bases and J by 4 bases, and 12 bases separated the two germline ends. The CDR3 protein is CASSLTGSHITEAFF. The CDR3 coding sequence is TGTGCCAGCAGCTTAACTGGCAGCCACATCACTGAAGCTTTCTTT.

The rearrangement uses TRBV19 and TRBJ1-4, with a weak D call TRBD1 (6 bases). Germline V gene sequence: CDR1 LNHDA, CDR2 SQIVND (reference sequence). Trimming took 7 bases from V and 0 from J, leaving 21 bases between them. The CDR3 is 18 amino acids. This CDR3 is CASIATGSALATNEKLFF. The CDR3 region has the DNA TGTGCCAGTATCGCAACAGGGTCTGCCCTAGCAACTAATGAAAAACTGTTTTTT.

This clonotype came up a few times. A junction end diverges from the germline sequence, so it may reflect a read error. J is TRBJ1-6 and V is TRBV12-3 or TRBV12-4, with a tentative D call TRBD1 (5 bases). CDR3 size: 15 residues. The CDR3 nucleotides read TGTGCCAGCAGCCCGGGGGAGAGCTATAATTCACCCCCCCACTTT. This sequence encodes CASSPGESYNSPPHF.

This clonotype was counted a few times. This chain connects TRBV7-6 to TRBJ2-5; possibly TRBD1 for D (5 bases). The CDR3 contains 14 residues. Trimming left V 3 bases short and J 2 bases short, with 10 bases between. The germline V gene encodes CDR1 SGHVS and CDR2 FNYEAQ. The CDR3 DNA is TGTGCCAGCAGCTTGGCCAGGGTGCAAGAGACCCAGTACTTC. Translated, it gives CASSLARVQETQYF.

This clonotype was recorded a few times. As DNA, the CDR3 is TGTGCCAGTAGTCCAGACCTCGGGGCCGGTGCCACTGAAGCTTTCTTT. This sequence encodes CASSPDLGAGATEAFF. The chain carries TRBV19 and TRBJ1-1; D might be TRBD1 (5 bases). Germline CDR1 is LNHDA and CDR2 is SQIVND (reference sequence). There are 16 residues in the CDR3. Trimming left V 5 bases short and J 4 bases short, with 20 bases between.

This clonotype was detected a few times. V usage is TRBV7-2 and J usage is TRBJ2-1; 13 nucleotides line up with TRBD2. Looked up from germline, CDR1 is SGHTA and CDR2 is FQGNSA. After removal of 5 bases from V and 9 bases from J, the junction contained 10 bases not matched to a gene. The CDR3 has 16 amino acids. The CDR3 DNA is TGTGCCAGCAGCCCCGAGGGACTAGCGGGAAAGGGTGAGCAGTTCTTC. Translation gives CASSPEGLAGKGEQFF.

Concerning this clonotype: Because the CDR3 is missing its conserved closing phenylalanine or tryptophan, this is likely a read error. The rearrangement uses TRBV28 and TRBJ2-7; 10 nucleotides line up with TRBD1. The CDR3 is made up of 14 amino acids. The junction had 2 bases not matched to a gene; V was cut back by 2 bases and J by 4 bases. Germline-derived CDR1 and CDR2 are MDHEN and SYDVKM. The DNA for the CDR3 is TGTGCCAGCAGTTTACGGGACAGGGGTTACGAGCAGTACCTC. Protein: CASSLRDRGYEQYL.

Notes on this clonotype: Given a much more abundant clone one base away, this may be a read error. The V and J genes are TRBV30 and TRBJ2-5; D might be TRBD1 or TRBD2, each matching 6 bases. CDR3 length: 17 amino acids. Germline-derived CDR1 and CDR2 are GTSNPN and SVGIG (reference sequence). CDR3 amino acids: CTWSVPSFEWGAETQYF. Written as DNA, the CDR3 is TGTACCTGGAGTGTACCTTCATTTGAGTGGGGGGCAGAGACCCAGTACTTC.

The chain recombines TRBV7-9 with TRBJ1-1; D uncertain. The CDR3 is made up of 14 amino acids. V shed 5 bases and J shed 1 base, with 11 bases lying between them. Germline values: CDR1 SEHNR, CDR2 FQNEAQ (reference sequence). The CDR3 loop reads CASSAQSGNTEAFF. DNA of the CDR3: TGTGCCAGCAGCGCCCAAAGTGGGAACACTGAAGCTTTCTTT.